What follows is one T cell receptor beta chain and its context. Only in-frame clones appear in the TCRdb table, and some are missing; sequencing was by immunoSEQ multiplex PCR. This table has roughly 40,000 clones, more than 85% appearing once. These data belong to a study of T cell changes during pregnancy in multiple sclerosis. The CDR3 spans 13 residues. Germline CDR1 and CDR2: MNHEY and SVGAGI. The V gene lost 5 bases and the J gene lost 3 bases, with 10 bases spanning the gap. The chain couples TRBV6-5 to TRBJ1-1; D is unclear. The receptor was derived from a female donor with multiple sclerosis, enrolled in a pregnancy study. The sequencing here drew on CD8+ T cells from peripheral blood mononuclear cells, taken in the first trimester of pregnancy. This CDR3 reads CASSQSRDTEAFF. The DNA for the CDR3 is TGTGCCAGCAGTCAGAGTCGGGACACTGAAGCTTTCTTT.